The 10 T cell receptor beta chains listed next were all sequenced from one sample in a study of CXCR3-negative and CXCR3-positive naive CD8 T cells. With UMI labels, 5' RACE was used to prepare the TRB cDNA libraries. From the 5' RACE reads, TCRdb lists one entry per CDR3 protein and no DNA. Found here are 38,000 or so distinct CDR3 sequences; the top ten clones hold roughly 15%. The material sequenced was memory CD8+ T cells from blood. The receptor set was obtained from a human donor in good health. Some clones in this sample may be carry-over from other donors' samples.

The chain uses TRBV6-5 and TRBJ2-7; there is no DNA to check the TCRdb D call of TRBD1. Germline lookup yields CDR1 MNHEY and CDR2 SVGAGI. This CDR3 has 13 amino acids. This CDR3 reads CASGSPEGYEQYF.

The V call is TRBV14, the J call TRBJ2-1; the D call of TRBD2 rests on TCRdb alone, since no DNA is present to check it. The germline gives CDR1 SGHDN, CDR2 FVKESK. There are 14 residues in the CDR3. The CDR3 sequence: CASSQGGGDNEQFF.

The chain employs TRBV4-1 and TRBJ2-7; the TCRdb D gene call, TRBD1, has no DNA to confirm it. From germline, CDR1 is MGHRA and CDR2 YSYEKL. The CDR3 extends over 18 amino acids. This CDR3 reads CASTKARDVRTVGYEQYF.

V gene TRBV29-1 combines with J gene TRBJ1-1. Germline values: CDR1 SQVTM, CDR2 ANQGSEA. This CDR3 comprises 11 residues. CDR3: CSAHGGDSAFF. Complete variable domain (other parts from reference TRBV29-1 and TRBJ1-1): SAVISQKPSRDICQRGTSLTIQCQVDSQVTMMFWYRQQPGQSLTLIATANQGSEATYESGFVIDKFPISRPNLTFSTLTVSNMSPEDSSIYLCSAHGGDSAFFGQGTRLTVV.

The genes are TRBV7-6 and TRBJ2-1; absent DNA, TCRdb's TRBD2 call cannot be checked. From germline, CDR1 is SGHVS and CDR2 FNYEAQ. The CDR3 length is 17 residues. CDR3 protein: CASAGLAGLSSYNEQFF.

The chain combines TRBV14 with TRBJ2-5; absent DNA, TCRdb's TRBD2 call cannot be checked. The CDR3 runs 16 residues. Germline V gene lookup returns CDR1 SGHDN and CDR2 FVKESK. The CDR3 sequence is CASSHGTRDFQETQYF.

The chain couples TRBV12-3 or TRBV12-4 to TRBJ2-1. The CDR3 has 13 amino acids. CDR3 residues: CASSPDFGNEQFF.

This chain links TRBV15 with TRBJ2-6; the TCRdb D gene call, TRBD1, has no DNA to confirm it. CDR3 length equals 17 residues. Germline V gives CDR1 LNHNV, CDR2 YYDKDF (reference sequence). The CDR3 loop reads CATSRDGVGVGANVLTF.

The chain joins TRBV29-1 to TRBJ2-7; TCRdb indicates TRBD1, and absent DNA this call remains unverified. CDR1 SQVTM and CDR2 ANQGSEA come from the germline V gene. There are 15 residues in the CDR3. The CDR3 spells CSVEDETGRPYEQYF.

The chain joins TRBV3-1 to TRBJ2-1; as DNA is missing, the TRBD1 call by TCRdb cannot be tested. This CDR3 has 17 residues. The germline CDR1 and CDR2 sequences are LGHDT and YNNKEL (reference sequence). The CDR3 region is CASSQDQRGPSYNEQFF.